This T cell receptor beta chain was found in a study of neurological immune-mediated disorders. Study-level points and caveats: The study found the most TCR clonal expansion in HTLV-1-associated myelopathy and the least in multiple sclerosis, below healthy controls.

The CDR3 sequence is 14 residues long. V lost 5 bases and J 0 bases, leaving 8 bases between the germline ends. Per sequencing run, 15-18 subjects together gave over 190 million TCR-beta sequences. TCRdb processed the 5' RACE reads anew with MiXCR; each CDR3 protein has one entry. The table records 71,000 or so distinct CDR3 sequences, 4.5% to 6.5% of them present only once. This clonotype was detected many times. Its target is not known. The specimen sequenced was PBMCs. This sequence joins TRBV12-3 or TRBV12-4 and TRBJ1-3; D unresolved. The source of this sequence is a woman aged 25 to 39 with multiple sclerosis. The CDR3 DNA reads as TGTGCCAGCAGTCTAACCCTCTCTGGAAACACCATATATTTT. Its translation is CASSLTLSGNTIYF.